This T cell receptor beta chain is drawn from a study of blood T cell repertoires in COVID-19. Study background: Researchers got acute and convalescent COVID-19 samples from the United States, Italy and Spain. Nucleic acid was either cDNA or gDNA, and it came from T cells, B-cell-depleted T cells, or PBMCs.

The V gene's germline CDR1 is LNHDA and CDR2 SQIVND (reference sequence). The length of the CDR3 is 15 residues. The V gene end was trimmed by 3 bases and the J gene end by 1 base; junction bases not matched to a gene: 2. In the authors' methods: Quantification of nucleated cells was approximated via reference gene primer amplification. The data were produced by immunoSEQ multiplex PCR, yet TCRdb's version contains in-frame clones alone and is incomplete. V and J calls and clone size come straight from that table; D and trimming were deduced from the DNA. The table includes approximately 65,000 clones, roughly 80% detected once.

The V and J genes are TRBV19 and TRBJ1-1; 10 bases are a match to TRBD1. The TCR originated in a man in his sixties with acute or convalescent COVID-19. What was sequenced was peripheral blood. CDR3 sequence reads: CASSMGDRGNTEAFF. For the CDR3, the DNA is TGTGCCAGTAGTATGGGGGACAGGGGGAACACTGAAGCTTTCTTT.